This T cell receptor (beta chain) was recovered during a study of neurological immune-mediated disorders. Study-wide findings and caveats: Among expanded clones, no CDR3 amino acid sequences were shared across subjects, a pattern suggesting private repertoires in all groups.

Comment on this clonotype: Its specificity is unknown. No DNA is shown, since the ends of the CDR3 on it are uncertain; the CDR3 is the one TCRdb lists.

The germline gives CDR1 SGHVS, CDR2 FQNEAQ. The CDR3 adds up to 18 amino acids, both ends counted. Healthy controls were blood bank volunteers in Maryland, USA. The cDNA was synthesized by 5'RACE incorporating 10-nucleotide random UMIs. MiXCR, run by TCRdb on the 5' RACE reads, gives a single entry per CDR3 protein. This sample has tens of thousands of distinct CDR3 sequences, with approximately 7% found just once. The sample comprised PBMCs. The receptor's source is a woman in her forties in good health. This sequence joins TRBV7-8 and TRBJ1-4. The CDR3 sequence is CASSFYICSASLREKLFF.